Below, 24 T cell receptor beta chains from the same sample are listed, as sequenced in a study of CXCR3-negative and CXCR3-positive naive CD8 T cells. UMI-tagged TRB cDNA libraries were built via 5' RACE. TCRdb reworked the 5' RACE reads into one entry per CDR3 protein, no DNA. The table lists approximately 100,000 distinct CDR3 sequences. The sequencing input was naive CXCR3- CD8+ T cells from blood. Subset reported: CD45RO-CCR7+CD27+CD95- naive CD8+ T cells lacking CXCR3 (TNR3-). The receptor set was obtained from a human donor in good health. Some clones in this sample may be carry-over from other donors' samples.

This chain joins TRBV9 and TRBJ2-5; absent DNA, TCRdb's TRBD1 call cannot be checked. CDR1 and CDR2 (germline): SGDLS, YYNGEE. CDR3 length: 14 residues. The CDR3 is CASSVGTVQETQYF.

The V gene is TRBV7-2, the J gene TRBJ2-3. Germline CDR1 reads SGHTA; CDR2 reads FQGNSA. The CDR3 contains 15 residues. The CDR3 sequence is CASSLEGASTDTQYF.

This CDR3 is CAMADRTSYEQYF. The chain employs TRBV28 and TRBJ2-7. The CDR3 totals 13 residues. The germline V gene encodes CDR1 MDHEN and CDR2 SYDVKM.

The chain's CDR3 is CASEPGQGYNEQFF. V usage is TRBV12-5 and J usage is TRBJ2-1; TCRdb calls TRBD1, which cannot be checked without DNA. The CDR3 extends over 14 amino acids. Germline V gives CDR1 LGHNT, CDR2 FRNRAP.

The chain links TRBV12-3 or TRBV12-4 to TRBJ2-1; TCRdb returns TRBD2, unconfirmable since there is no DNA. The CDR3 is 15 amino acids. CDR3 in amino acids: CASISSGEILNEQFF.

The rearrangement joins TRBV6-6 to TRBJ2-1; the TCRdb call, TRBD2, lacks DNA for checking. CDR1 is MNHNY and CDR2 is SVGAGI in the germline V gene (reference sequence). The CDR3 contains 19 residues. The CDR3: CASSYSVVAGGSSYNEQFF.

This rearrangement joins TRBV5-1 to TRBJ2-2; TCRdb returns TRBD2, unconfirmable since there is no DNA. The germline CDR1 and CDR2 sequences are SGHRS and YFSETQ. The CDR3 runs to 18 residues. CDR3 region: CASSQPGLAGGITGELFF. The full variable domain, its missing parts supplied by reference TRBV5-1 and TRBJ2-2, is KAGVTQTPRYLIKTRGQQVTLSCSPISGHRSVSWYQQTPGQGLQFLFEYFSETQRNKGNFPGRFSGRQFSNSRSEMNVSTLELGDSALYLCASSQPGLAGGITGELFFGEGSRLTVL.

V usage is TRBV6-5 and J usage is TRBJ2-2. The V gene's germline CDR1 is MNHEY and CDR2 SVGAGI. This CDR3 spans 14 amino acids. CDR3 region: CASSNDANTGELFF.

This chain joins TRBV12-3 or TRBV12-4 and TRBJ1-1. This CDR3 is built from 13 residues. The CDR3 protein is CASSLFRNTEAFF.

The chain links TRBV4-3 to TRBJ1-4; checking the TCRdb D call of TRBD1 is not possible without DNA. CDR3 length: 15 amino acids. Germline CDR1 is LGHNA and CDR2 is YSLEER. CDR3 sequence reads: CASSQVIRGDEKLFF.

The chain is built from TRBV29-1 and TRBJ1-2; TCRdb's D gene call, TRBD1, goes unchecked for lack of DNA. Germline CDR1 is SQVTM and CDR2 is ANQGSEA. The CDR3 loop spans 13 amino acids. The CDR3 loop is CSALSSQVYGYTF.

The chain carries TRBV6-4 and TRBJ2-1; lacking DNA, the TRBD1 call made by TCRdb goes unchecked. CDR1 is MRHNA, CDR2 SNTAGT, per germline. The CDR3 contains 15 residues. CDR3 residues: CASSDQDRARNEQFF.

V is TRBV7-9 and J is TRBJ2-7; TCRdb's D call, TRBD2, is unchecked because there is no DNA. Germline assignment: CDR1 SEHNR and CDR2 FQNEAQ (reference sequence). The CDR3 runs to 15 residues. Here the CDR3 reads CASSSNSGDSYEQYF.

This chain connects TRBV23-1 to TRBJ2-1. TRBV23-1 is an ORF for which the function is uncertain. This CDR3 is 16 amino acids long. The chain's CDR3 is CTSSQSKDLRTNEQFF.

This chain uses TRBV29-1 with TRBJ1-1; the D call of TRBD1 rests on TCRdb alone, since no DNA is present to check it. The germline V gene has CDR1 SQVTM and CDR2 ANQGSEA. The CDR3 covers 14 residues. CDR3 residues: CSVELGGLNTEAFF.

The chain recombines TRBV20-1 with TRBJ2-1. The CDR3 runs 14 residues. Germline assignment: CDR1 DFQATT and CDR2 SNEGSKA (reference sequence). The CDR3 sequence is CSASRDRRWWEQFF.

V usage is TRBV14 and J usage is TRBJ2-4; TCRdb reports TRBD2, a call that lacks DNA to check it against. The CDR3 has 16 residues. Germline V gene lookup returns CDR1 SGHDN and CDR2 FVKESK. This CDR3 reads CASSQTRSGIKNIQYF.

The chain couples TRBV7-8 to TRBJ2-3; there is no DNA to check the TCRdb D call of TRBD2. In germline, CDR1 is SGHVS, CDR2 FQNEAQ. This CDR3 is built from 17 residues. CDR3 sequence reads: CASSLDPSGGATDTQYF.

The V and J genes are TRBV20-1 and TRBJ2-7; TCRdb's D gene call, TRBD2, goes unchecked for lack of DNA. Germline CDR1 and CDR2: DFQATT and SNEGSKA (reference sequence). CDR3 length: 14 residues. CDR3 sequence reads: CSAEGTRGSYEQYF.

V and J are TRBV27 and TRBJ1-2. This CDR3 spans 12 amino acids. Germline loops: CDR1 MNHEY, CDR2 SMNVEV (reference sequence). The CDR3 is CASSADNYGYTF.

CDR3 sequence reads: CASSRPGQGKDYEQYF. The chain employs TRBV18 and TRBJ2-7; the TCRdb D gene call, TRBD1, has no DNA to confirm it. Germline V gives CDR1 KGHSH, CDR2 LQKENI. This CDR3 spans 16 amino acids.

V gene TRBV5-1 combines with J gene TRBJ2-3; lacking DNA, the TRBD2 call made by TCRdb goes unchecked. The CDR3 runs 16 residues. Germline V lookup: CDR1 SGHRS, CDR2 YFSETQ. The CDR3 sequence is CASSPRTSGSVDTQYF.

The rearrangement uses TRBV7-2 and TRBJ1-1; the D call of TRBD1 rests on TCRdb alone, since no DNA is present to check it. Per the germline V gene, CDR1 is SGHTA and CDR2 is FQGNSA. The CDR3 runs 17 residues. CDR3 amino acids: CASSLDPFPDLNTEAFF.

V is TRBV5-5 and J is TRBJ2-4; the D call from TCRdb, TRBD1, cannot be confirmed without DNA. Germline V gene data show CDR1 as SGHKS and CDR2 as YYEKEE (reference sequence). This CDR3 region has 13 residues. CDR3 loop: CASRDRGKNIQYF.